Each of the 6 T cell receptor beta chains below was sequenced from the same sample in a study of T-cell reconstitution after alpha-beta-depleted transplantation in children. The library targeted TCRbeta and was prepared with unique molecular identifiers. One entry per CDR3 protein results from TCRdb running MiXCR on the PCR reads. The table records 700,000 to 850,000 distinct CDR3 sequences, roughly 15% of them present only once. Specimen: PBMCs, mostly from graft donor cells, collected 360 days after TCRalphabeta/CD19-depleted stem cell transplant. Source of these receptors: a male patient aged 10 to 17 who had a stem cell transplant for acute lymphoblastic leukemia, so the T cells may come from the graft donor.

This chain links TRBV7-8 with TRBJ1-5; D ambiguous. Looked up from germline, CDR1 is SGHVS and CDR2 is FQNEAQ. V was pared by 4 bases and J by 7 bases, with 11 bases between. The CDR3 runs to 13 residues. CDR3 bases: TGTGCCAGCAGCTCAAGCTGGTCCCAGCCCCAGCATTTT. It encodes CASSSSWSQPQHF.

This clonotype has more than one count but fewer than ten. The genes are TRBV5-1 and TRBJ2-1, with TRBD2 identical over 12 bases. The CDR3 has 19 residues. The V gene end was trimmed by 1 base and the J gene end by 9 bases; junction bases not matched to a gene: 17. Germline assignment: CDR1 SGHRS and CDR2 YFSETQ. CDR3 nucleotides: TGCGCCAGCAGCTTGTACCGACTAGCGGGAGCCGTGGCAATAGGTGAGCAGTTCTTC. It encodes CASSLYRLAGAVAIGEQFF.

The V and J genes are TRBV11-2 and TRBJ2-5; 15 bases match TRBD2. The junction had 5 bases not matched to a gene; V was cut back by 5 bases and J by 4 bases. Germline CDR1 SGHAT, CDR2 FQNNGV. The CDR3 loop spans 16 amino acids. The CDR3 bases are TGTGCCAGCAGCGGACTAGCGGGAGGGCCAAGAGAGACCCAGTACTTC. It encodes CASSGLAGGPRETQYF.

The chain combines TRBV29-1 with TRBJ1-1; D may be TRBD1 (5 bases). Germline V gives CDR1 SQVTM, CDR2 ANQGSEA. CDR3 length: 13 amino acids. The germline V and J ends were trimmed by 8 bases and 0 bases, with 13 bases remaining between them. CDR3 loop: CSSEQVLNTEAFF. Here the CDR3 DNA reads TGCAGCAGCGAACAGGTTTTGAACACTGAAGCTTTCTTT.

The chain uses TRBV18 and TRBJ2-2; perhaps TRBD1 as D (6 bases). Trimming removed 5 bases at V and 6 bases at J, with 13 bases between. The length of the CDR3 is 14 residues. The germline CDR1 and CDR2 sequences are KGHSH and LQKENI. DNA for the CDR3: TGTGCCAGCTCAGCCGACAGGCCGGCCGGGGAGCTGTTTTTT. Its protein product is CASSADRPAGELFF.

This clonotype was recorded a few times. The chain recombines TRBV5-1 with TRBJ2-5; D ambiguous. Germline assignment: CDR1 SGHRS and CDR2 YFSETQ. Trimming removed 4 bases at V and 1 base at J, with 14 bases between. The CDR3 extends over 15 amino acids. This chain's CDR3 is CASSALRQAQETQYF. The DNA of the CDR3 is TGCGCCAGCAGCGCCCTCCGGCAGGCCCAAGAGACCCAGTACTTC.